This paragraph reports one T cell receptor (beta chain). Its target is not known. Trimming stripped 5 bases from V and 5 bases from J, with 15 bases between. There are 15 residues in the CDR3. The germline gives CDR1 SEHNR, CDR2 FQNEAQ (reference sequence). The data derive from a study of T cells after yellow fever vaccination. The study, taken as a whole, reports: Clonotype sharing between CD4 and CD8 compartments was small.

One entry per CDR3 protein, called by TCRdb with MiXCR from the 5' RACE reads. Of 300,000 or so distinct CDR3 sequences listed, about 10% are singletons. The receptor comes from a man between 18 and 29 years old who received the YFV17D yellow fever vaccine. This chain uses TRBV7-9 with TRBJ2-2, with D possibly being TRBD2 (6 bases). Source: CD4+ T cells sorted from PBMCs, taken 5 days after the yellow fever booster vaccination. The CDR3 coding sequence is TGTGCCAGCAGCCCTACCCCGCGGGGAACCGGGGAGCTGTTTTTT. It encodes CASSPTPRGTGELFF.